The T cell receptor beta chain described here comes from a study of shared clonotypes between healthy human individuals. The deep-level immunoSEQ assay was used. Spread over ten immunoSEQ deep assay plates, unsorted PBMC DNA underwent sequencing. Using immunoSEQ multiplex PCR, the repertoire was profiled, and TCRdb retains in-frame clones only, with some absent. The repertoire holds roughly 500,000 clones, with around 80% as singletons. Concerning this clone itself: The antigen remains undetermined.

Broader study findings: Sampling covered nothing but blood. Tissue TCR repertoires likely differ from those found in blood. The diversity represented, both genetic and in exposure history, was limited by few donors.

The germline V gene encodes CDR1 SGDLS and CDR2 YYNGEE. This CDR3 spans 17 amino acids. Trimming left V 0 bases short and J 5 bases short, with 20 bases between. This chain uses TRBV9 with TRBJ2-5; perhaps TRBD2 as D (6 bases). Sample: PBMCs. This clonotype was obtained from a woman in her 40s in good health. Some clones in this sample may be carry-over from other donors' samples. The CDR3 coding sequence is TGTGCCAGCAGCGTAGGAGGCGGGCACCCCGGAGGGGAGACCCAGTACTTC. Encoded protein: CASSVGGGHPGGETQYF. Variable domain in full (rest from reference TRBV9 and TRBJ2-5): DSGVTQTPKHLITATGQRVTLRCSPRSGDLSVYWYQQSLDQGLQFLIQYYNGEERAKGNILERFSAQQFPDLHSELNLSSLELGDSALYFCASSVGGGHPGGETQYFGPGTRLLVL.